One T cell receptor beta chain is described in this entry. The clone's antigen remains unknown. No much larger clone is present one base from it, and per-base qualities are unavailable. This sample stems from a study of cytomegalovirus exposure and HLA in healthy donors (dated by TCRdb to about 2017). Looking at the study overall: According to a later analysis, the 120 or so validation repertoires were produced on the same platform as the approximately 620 repertoires of the first cohort. The aim of the study was to test whether cataloging public T cell receptors could identify signatures of past pathogen exposure. Besides the first cohort of roughly 640 subjects, a separate validation cohort made up of 120 different subjects was used. To predict cytomegalovirus infection status, the study combined high-throughput TCR immunosequencing, statistical association of individual TCRs with disease status, and machine learning. What the work shows at the level of the full study, not this receptor alone: The study gave a list of 150 to 200 TCR beta chains associated with cytomegalovirus. A later analysis found that TCRs clustered in the first cohort also tended to co-occur in the 130 or so validation repertoires, with approximately 93% of cluster scores above 0. A few of the identified cytomegalovirus-associated TCR beta chains were confirmed in vitro to be specific for cytomegalovirus antigens. While some public TCRs were present in many individuals, most TCR sequences turned up only very rarely across donors. The authors suggested that the approach could potentially be generalized to other disease states and immunological phenotypes. A later analysis lacked HLA typing for the validation cohort, so it scored co-occurrence in that cohort across all 110 or so repertoires. The classifier was reported to diagnose cytomegalovirus status with high specificity and sensitivity in both the original and validation cohorts.

The donors belonged to the validation cohort of about 120 subjects, which was separate from the roughly 700-subject first cohort. Libraries came from the immunoSEQ multiplex PCR assay. In the original analysis: A statistical classification framework was built to diagnose cytomegalovirus status from the catalog of TCR beta chain sequences. The clones in this table, taken by TCRdb from immuneACCESS, are in-frame only. Not every clone is retained; where verified, under half of the shortfall comes from an unresolved V gene, and the cause of the rest is unknown. The D gene and trimming were derived from the DNA, and the V and J assignments and clone size from that table. This sample comprises 300,000 to 350,000 clones, 70% to 90% of them detected only once. More than 0.95% of the sample is taken by the ten largest. The sequenced sample was PBMCs. The clonotype comes from a man aged 25 to 40 in good health and CMV-seronegative.

The CDR3 is CASSYHSNNEQFF. In nucleotides, the sequence is TGCGCCAGCAGCTACCACAGCAACAATGAGCAGTTCTTC. This chain joins TRBV5-1 to TRBJ2-1; the D gene cannot be named for sure. Trimming at the junction amounts to 3 bases on V and 5 bases on J, and the germline ends lie 9 bases apart. The germline V gene sets CDR1 to SGHRS and CDR2 to YFSETQ. The CDR3 holds 13 amino acids from the cysteine to the phenylalanine. Here the CDR3 DNA is all that survives: 39 bases in frame from base 1.